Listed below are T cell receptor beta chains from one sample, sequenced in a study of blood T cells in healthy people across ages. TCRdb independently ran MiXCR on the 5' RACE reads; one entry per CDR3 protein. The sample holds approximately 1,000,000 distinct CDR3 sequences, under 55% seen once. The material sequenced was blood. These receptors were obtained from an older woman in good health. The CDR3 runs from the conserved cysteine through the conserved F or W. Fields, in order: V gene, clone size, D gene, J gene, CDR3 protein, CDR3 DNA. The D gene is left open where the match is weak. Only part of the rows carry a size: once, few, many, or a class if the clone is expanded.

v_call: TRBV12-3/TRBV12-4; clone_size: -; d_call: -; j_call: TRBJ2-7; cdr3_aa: CASSVSGKSKQYF; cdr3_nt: TGTGCCAGCAGTGTAAGTGGGAAAAGTAAGCAGTACTTC
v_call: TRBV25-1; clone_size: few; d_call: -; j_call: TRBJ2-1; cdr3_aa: CASSESSTYNEQFF; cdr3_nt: TGTGCCAGCAGTGAAAGCTCTACCTACAATGAGCAGTTCTTC
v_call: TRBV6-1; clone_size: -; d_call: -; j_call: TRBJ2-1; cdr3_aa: CASSKTSWFDNEQFF; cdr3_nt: TGTGCCAGCAGTAAGACTAGTTGGTTCGACAATGAGCAGTTCTTC
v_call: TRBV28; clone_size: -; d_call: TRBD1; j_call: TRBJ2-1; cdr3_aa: CASTPTGGARSYNEQFF; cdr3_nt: TGTGCCAGCACTCCAACAGGGGGCGCGAGGTCCTACAATGAGCAGTTCTTC
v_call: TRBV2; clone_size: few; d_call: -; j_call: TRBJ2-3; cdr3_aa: CASSEAEIAQYF; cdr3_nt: TGTGCCAGCAGTGAAGCGGAGATTGCGCAGTATTTT
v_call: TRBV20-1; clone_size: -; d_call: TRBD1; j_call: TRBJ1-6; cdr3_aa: CSARTRQGVESPLHF; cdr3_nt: TGCAGTGCTAGAACGAGGCAGGGGGTAGAATCACCCCTCCACTTT
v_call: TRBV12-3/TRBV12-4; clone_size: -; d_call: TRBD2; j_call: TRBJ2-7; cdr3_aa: CASRETSSYNEQYF; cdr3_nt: TGTGCCAGCAGAGAGACTAGCAGCTACAATGAGCAGTACTTC
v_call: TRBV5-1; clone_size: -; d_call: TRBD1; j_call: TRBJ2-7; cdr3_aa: CASSLTGNGFEQYF; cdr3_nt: TGCGCCAGCAGCCTGACAGGGAACGGGTTCGAGCAGTACTTC
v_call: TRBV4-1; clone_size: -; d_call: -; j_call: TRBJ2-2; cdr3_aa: CASSQGSTGTGELFF; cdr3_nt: TGCGCCAGCAGCCAGGGTTCCACTGGCACCGGTGAGCTGTTTTTT
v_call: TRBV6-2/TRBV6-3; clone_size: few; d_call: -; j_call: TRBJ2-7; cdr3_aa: CAVGPSFEQYF; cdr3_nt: TGTGCCGTAGGGCCCTCCTTCGAGCAGTACTTC
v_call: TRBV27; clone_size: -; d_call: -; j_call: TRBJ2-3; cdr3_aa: CASSSIGLSTDTQYF; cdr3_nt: TGTGCCAGCAGTTCGATTGGGTTGAGCACAGATACGCAGTATTTT
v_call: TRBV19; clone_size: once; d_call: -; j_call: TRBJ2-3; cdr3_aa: CASSRSTDTKYF; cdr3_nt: TGTGCCAGTAGCCGGAGCACAGATACGAAGTATTTT
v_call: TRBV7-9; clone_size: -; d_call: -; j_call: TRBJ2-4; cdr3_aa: CASSLGWAEEQYF; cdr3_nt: TGTGCCAGCAGCTTAGGTTGGGCAGAGGAGCAGTACTTC
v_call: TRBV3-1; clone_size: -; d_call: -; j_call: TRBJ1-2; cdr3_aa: CASSRGDRANYGYTF; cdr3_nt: TGTGCCAGCAGCCGAGGAGACAGAGCTAACTATGGCTACACCTTC
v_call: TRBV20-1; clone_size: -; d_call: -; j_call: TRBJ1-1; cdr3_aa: CSARDPRANTEAFF; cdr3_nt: TGCAGTGCTAGAGATCCCAGGGCGAACACTGAAGCTTTCTTT
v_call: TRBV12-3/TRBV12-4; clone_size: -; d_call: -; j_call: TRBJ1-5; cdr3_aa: CASSFGAQPQHF; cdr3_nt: TGTGCCAGCAGTTTCGGTGCCCAGCCCCAGCATTTT
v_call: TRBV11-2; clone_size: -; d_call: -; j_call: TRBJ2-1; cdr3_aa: CASSLNYGASDEQFF; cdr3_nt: TGTGCCAGCAGTTTAAATTACGGGGCATCCGATGAGCAGTTCTTC
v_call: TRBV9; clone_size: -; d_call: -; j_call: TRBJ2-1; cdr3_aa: CASSVGTSYNEQFF; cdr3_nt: TGTGCCAGCAGCGTTGGGACCTCCTACAATGAGCAGTTCTTC
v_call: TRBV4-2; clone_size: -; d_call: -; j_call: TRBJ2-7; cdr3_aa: CANSNQHEGSYEQYF; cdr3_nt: TGTGCCAACAGCAACCAACATGAGGGGTCCTACGAGCAGTACTTC
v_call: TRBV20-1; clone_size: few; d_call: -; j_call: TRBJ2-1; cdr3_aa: CSARPLARSSYNEQFF; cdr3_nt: TGCAGTGCTAGACCCCTAGCCAGAAGCTCCTACAATGAGCAGTTCTTC
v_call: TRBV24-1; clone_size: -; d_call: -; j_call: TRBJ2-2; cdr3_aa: CATAREVTGELFF; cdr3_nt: TGTGCCACAGCCCGGGAAGTCACCGGGGAGCTGTTTTTT
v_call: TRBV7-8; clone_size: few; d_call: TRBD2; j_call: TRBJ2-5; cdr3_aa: CASSLDRLAVYQETQYF; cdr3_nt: TGTGCCAGCAGCTTAGACAGACTAGCGGTGTACCAAGAGACCCAGTACTTC
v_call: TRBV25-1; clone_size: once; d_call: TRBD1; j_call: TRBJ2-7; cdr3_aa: CASRPSGQGWSEQYF; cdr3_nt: TGTGCCAGCAGACCCTCGGGACAGGGATGGAGCGAGCAGTACTTC